The 14 T cell receptor beta chains below all came from one sample that was sequenced in a study of blood T cell repertoires in COVID-19. Libraries were prepared by immunoSEQ multiplex PCR; TCRdb keeps only in-frame clonotypes and omits some of them. The repertoire has roughly 260,000 clones, under 95% of them found once; the top ten carry over 1.5%. Sequencing input: PBMCs or T cells enriched from blood (not recorded which). These receptors all come from a woman under 30 who had recovered from COVID-19.

A single count supports this clone. V usage is TRBV28 and J usage is TRBJ1-5; D possibly corresponds to TRBD1 (6 bases). This CDR3 spans 15 amino acids. Germline V CDR1 and CDR2: MDHEN, SYDVKM. V was trimmed by 6 bases and J by 1 base, leaving 13 bases between them. The CDR3 reads CASRGGARSNQPQHF. The CDR3 DNA reads TGTGCCAGCAGGGGGGGGGCTAGGAGCAATCAGCCCCAGCATTTT. Using reference TRBV28 and TRBJ1-5 for the parts outside the CDR3, the full variable domain is DVKVTQSSRYLVKRTGEKVFLECVQDMDHENMFWYRQDPGLGLRLIYFSYDVKMKEKGDIPEGYSVSREKKERFSLILESASTNQTSMYLCASRGGARSNQPQHFGDGTRLSIL.

There are a few counts of this clone. V gene TRBV2 combines with J gene TRBJ2-2, with 7 bases lining up with TRBD2. This CDR3 region has 14 residues. Trimming at V came to 6 bases and at J to 4 bases, leaving 5 bases not matched to a gene. Looked up from germline, CDR1 is SNHLY and CDR2 is FYNNEI. The CDR3 nucleotides are TGTGCCAGCAGGGAGCGGGAAATCACCGGGGAGCTGTTTTTT. Protein product: CASREREITGELFF. The whole variable domain, remainder taken from reference TRBV2 and TRBJ2-2, is EPEVTQTPSHQVTQMGQEVILRCVPISNHLYFYWYRQILGQKVEFLVSFYNNEISEKSEIFDDQFSVERPDGSNFTLKIRSTKLEDSAMYFCASREREITGELFFGEGSRLTVL.

This clone turned up a few times. This CDR3 is CASSGQGARDYGYTF. The CDR3 coding sequence is TGTGCCAGCAGTGGACAGGGGGCCCGGGACTATGGCTACACCTTC. The V gene is TRBV2, the J gene TRBJ1-2; 10 bases fit TRBD1. This CDR3 contains 15 residues. Germline V gene lookup returns CDR1 SNHLY and CDR2 FYNNEI. Trimming at V came to 4 bases and at J to 3 bases, leaving 5 bases not matched to a gene.

This rearrangement joins TRBV6-5 to TRBJ1-1; 7 nucleotides agree with TRBD1. Per germline, CDR1 MNHEY and CDR2 SVGAGI. This CDR3 comprises 14 residues. V gave up 6 bases and J gave up 7 bases; unmatched junction bases: 11. The CDR3 nucleotides are TGTGCCAGCAGCATGCCCGGGACAGCCTTTGAAGCTTTCTTT. It translates to CASSMPGTAFEAFF.

This chain uses TRBV11-3 with TRBJ1-2, with a weak D call TRBD1 (5 bases). In germline, CDR1 is SGHNT, CDR2 YENEEA. The CDR3 length is 12 residues. The V and J ends lost 5 bases and 8 bases respectively, with 12 bases between them. CDR3 amino acids: CASSASGRGYTF. CDR3 bases: TGTGCCAGCAGCGCTTCAGGGCGGGGCTACACCTTC.

This chain connects TRBV18 to TRBJ1-5; a possible D gene is TRBD1 (6 bases). In germline, CDR1 is KGHSH, CDR2 LQKENI. CDR3 length: 14 amino acids. V lost 3 bases, J lost 2 bases, and 8 bases lay in between. The CDR3 DNA sequence: TGTGCCAGCTCACCGAAGGGGGGCAATCAGCCCCAGCATTTT. It yields the protein CASSPKGGNQPQHF. Based on the CDR3 plus reference TRBV18 and TRBJ1-5, the full variable domain is NAGVMQNPRHLVRRRGQEARLRCSPMKGHSHVYWYRQLPEEGLKFMVYLQKENIIDESGMPKERFSAEFPKEGPSILRIQQVVRGDSAAYFCASSPKGGNQPQHFGDGTRLSIL.

This chain links TRBV9 with TRBJ2-5; D not certain. Looked up from germline, CDR1 is SGDLS and CDR2 is YYNGEE. With 4 bases removed from V and 3 bases from J, the gap between germline ends came to 16 bases. The CDR3 has 15 amino acids. The CDR3, as DNA: TGTGCCAGCAGCTCACCGGGTACCGGAGAAGAGACCCAGTACTTC. Its protein product is CASSSPGTGEETQYF. The whole variable domain, filled in from reference TRBV9 and TRBJ2-5, reads DSGVTQTPKHLITATGQRVTLRCSPRSGDLSVYWYQQSLDQGLQFLIQYYNGEERAKGNILERFSAQQFPDLHSELNLSSLELGDSALYFCASSSPGTGEETQYFGPGTRLLVL.

J is TRBJ2-7 and V is TRBV12-5; TRBD1 is a possible D gene (6 bases). Per the germline V gene, CDR1 is LGHNT and CDR2 is FRNRAP. CDR3 length: 17 residues. V lost 5 bases, J lost 3 bases, and 23 bases lay in between. CDR3 nucleotides: TGTGCTAGTGGTCCTGGGGTTTGGATGGGACAAGGCTACGAGCAGTACTTC. It yields the protein CASGPGVWMGQGYEQYF. The whole variable domain, remainder taken from reference TRBV12-5 and TRBJ2-7, is DARVTQTPRHKVTEMGQEVTMRCQPILGHNTVFWYRQTMMQGLELLAYFRNRAPLDDSGMPKDRFSAEMPDATLATLKIQPSEPRDSAVYFCASGPGVWMGQGYEQYFGPGTRLTVT.

The chain recombines TRBV16 with TRBJ2-3; 12 bases agree with TRBD2. CDR1 is KGHSY, CDR2 FQNENV, per germline. The CDR3 has 15 amino acids. V lost 2 bases to trimming and J lost 4 bases; unmatched junction nucleotides: 1. CDR3 coding DNA: TGTGCCAGCAGCCAACTAGCGGGGGGGCCAGATACGCAGTATTTT. The encoded protein is CASSQLAGGPDTQYF.

The rearrangement links TRBV29-1 to TRBJ2-3; maybe TRBD2 (6 bases). V gave up 6 bases and J gave up 2 bases, with 15 bases separating them. The CDR3 contains 14 residues. Germline CDR1 is SQVTM and CDR2 is ANQGSEA. CDR3 region: CSVKIGTYTDTQYF. DNA of the CDR3: TGCAGCGTAAAGATAGGGACTTACACAGATACGCAGTATTTT.

J is TRBJ2-7 and V is TRBV14; D gene unclear. In germline, CDR1 is SGHDN, CDR2 FVKESK. CDR3 length equals 12 residues. V dropped 5 bases and J dropped 0 bases, with 5 bases sitting between them. This CDR3 reads CASSSVSYEQYF. DNA of the CDR3: TGTGCCAGCAGCTCCGTCTCCTACGAGCAGTACTTC.

The chain links TRBV29-1 to TRBJ2-1; D might be TRBD2 (5 bases). The CDR3 runs 18 residues. CDR1 is SQVTM, CDR2 ANQGSEA, per germline. With 1 base removed from V and 5 bases from J, the gap between germline ends came to 24 bases. CDR3 amino acids: CSVEGSTDFPKTDNEQFF. The CDR3 region has the DNA TGCAGCGTTGAAGGTTCAACGGACTTTCCCAAGACCGACAATGAGCAGTTCTTC.

The CDR3 DNA reads as TGTGCCAGCAGCGTAGGGGACAAAGGCGAGCAGTACTTC. This gives the protein CASSVGDKGEQYF. The chain couples TRBV9 to TRBJ2-7; D perhaps matches TRBD1 (6 bases). Germline V lookup: CDR1 SGDLS, CDR2 YYNGEE. Trimming removed 0 bases from V and 6 bases from J, with 10 bases in between. The CDR3 contains 13 residues.

The V and J genes are TRBV5-4 and TRBJ2-7, with TRBD1 matching 10 bases. Germline CDR1 is SGHNT and CDR2 is YYREEE (reference sequence). Trimming removed 0 bases from V and 5 bases from J; junction bases left unmatched: 5. The CDR3 runs 15 residues. The CDR3 region has the DNA TGTGCCAGCAGCTTGGGGCGACAGGGGGCCCACGAGCAGTACTTC. Translated: CASSLGRQGAHEQYF.